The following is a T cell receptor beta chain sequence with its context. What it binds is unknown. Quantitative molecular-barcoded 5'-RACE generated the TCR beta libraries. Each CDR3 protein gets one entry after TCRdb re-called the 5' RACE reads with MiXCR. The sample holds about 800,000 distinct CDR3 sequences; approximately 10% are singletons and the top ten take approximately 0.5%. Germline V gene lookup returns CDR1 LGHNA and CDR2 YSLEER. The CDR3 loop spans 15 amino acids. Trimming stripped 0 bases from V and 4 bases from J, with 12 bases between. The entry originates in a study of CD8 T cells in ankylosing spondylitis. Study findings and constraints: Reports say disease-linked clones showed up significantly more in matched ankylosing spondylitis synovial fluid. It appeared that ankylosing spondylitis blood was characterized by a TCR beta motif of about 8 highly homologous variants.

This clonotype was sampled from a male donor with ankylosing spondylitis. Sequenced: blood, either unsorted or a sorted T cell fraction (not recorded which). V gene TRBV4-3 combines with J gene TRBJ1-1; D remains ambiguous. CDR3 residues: CASSQDLVELTEAFF. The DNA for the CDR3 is TGCGCCAGCAGCCAAGACTTGGTTGAACTCACTGAAGCTTTCTTT.